The clone carrying this TCR beta chain was detected only a few times. The data derive from a study of T cells in localized non-small cell lung cancer. TCRdb's table, derived via immunoSEQ multiplex PCR, lists solely in-frame clones and lacks some. The sample yields over 40,000 clones, 80% to 85% seen once. The TCR sequence derives from a man between 35 and 75 years old with stage III lung adenocarcinoma. The source was peripheral blood mononuclear cells, collected before any cancer treatment.

CDR3 DNA sequence: TGTGCCAGCAGCTTATTGGGGATCACAGATACGCAGTATTTT. Its translation is CASSLLGITDTQYF. The chain has TRBV7-9 and TRBJ2-3; no clear D gene. The V end lost 2 bases, the J end lost 2 bases, and 8 bases lay between the germline ends. Germline CDR1 SEHNR, CDR2 FQNEAQ (reference sequence). The CDR3 loop spans 14 amino acids.